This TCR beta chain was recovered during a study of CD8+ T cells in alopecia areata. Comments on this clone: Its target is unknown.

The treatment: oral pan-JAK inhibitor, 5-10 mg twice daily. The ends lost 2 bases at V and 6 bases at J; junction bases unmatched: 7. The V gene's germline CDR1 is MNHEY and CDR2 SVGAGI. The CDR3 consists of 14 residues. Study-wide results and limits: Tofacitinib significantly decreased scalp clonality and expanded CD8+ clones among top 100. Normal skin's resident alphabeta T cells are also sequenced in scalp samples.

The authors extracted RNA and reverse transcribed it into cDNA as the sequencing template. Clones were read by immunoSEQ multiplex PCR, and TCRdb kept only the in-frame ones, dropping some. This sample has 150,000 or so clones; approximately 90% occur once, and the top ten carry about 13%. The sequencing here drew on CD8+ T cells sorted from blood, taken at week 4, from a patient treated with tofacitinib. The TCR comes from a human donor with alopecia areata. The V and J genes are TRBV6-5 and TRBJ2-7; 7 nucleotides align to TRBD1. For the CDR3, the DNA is TGTGCCAGCAGTTACGGGACAGAGAATCTCGAGCAGTACTTC. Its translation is CASSYGTENLEQYF.